This record concerns one T cell receptor beta chain sequence. The sample belongs to a study of blood T cell repertoires in COVID-19. Study background: The cDNA or gDNA used as material had been derived from T cells, B-cell-depleted T cells, or PBMCs.

The CDR3 consists of 20 residues. CDR1 and CDR2 (germline): SGHVS, FQNEAQ. Trimming stripped 4 bases from V and 0 bases from J, with 22 bases between. Libraries were prepared by immunoSEQ multiplex PCR; TCRdb keeps only in-frame clonotypes and omits some of them. This repertoire shows 150,000 to 200,000 clones, more than 75% found once; its top ten account for almost 8.5%. The sample taken for sequencing was peripheral blood. This chain joins TRBV7-8 and TRBJ1-6; D may be TRBD1 (6 bases). This TCR came from a woman aged 70 to 79 with acute or convalescent COVID-19. The CDR3 region has the DNA TGTGCCAGCAGCTCGACCCCCCGACAGGTCCTAAGCTCCTATAATTCACCCCTCCACTTT. Translating gives CASSSTPRQVLSSYNSPLHF.